The text below deals with one TCR beta chain. The record originates from a study of blood T cell repertoires in COVID-19. CDR1 is SGHRS, CDR2 YFSETQ, per germline. The CDR3 is 15 residues long. J lost 2 bases, V lost 5 bases, and 8 bases had no gene match. Some clones are missing from TCRdb's copy, which holds only in-frame ones; the method was immunoSEQ multiplex PCR. The sample holds about 47,000 clones, under 95% seen once. The receptor's source is a man between 70 and 80 years old with active COVID-19. This chain joins TRBV5-1 and TRBJ2-3; TRBD2 agrees at 7 bases. Material for sequencing was peripheral blood. DNA of the CDR3: TGCGCCAGCAGACTCGGGACTACCCTCACAGATACGCAGTATTTT. Its translation is CASRLGTTLTDTQYF.